Detailed here is one T cell receptor (beta chain). This table comes from immunoSEQ multiplex PCR, and its TCRdb copy is limited to in-frame clones, with some not included. The table has 35,000 to 50,000 clones, around 87% seen once. The V end lost 1 base, the J end lost 0 bases, and 12 bases lay between the germline ends. This CDR3 spans 16 amino acids. Germline V gene sequence: CDR1 KGHSH, CDR2 LQKENI. This entry comes from a study of control samples from healthy donors and cancer patients. The J gene is TRBJ2-5, the V gene TRBV18, with D hard to call. Material for sequencing was PBMCs. The TCR originated in a woman aged 60 to 75 with lung cancer. CDR3 residues: CASSPLATMYQETQYF. The CDR3, as DNA: TGTGCCAGCTCACCACTAGCCACAATGTACCAAGAGACCCAGTACTTC. The variable domain in full, completed from reference TRBV18 and TRBJ2-5, reads NAGVMQNPRHLVRRRGQEARLRCSPMKGHSHVYWYRQLPEEGLKFMVYLQKENIIDESGMPKERFSAEFPKEGPSILRIQQVVRGDSAAYFCASSPLATMYQETQYFGPGTRLLVL.